A selection of T cell receptor beta chains follows, all from one sample in a study of CD8+ T cells in alopecia areata. Only in-frame clones appear in the TCRdb table, and some are missing; sequencing was by immunoSEQ multiplex PCR. This sample has 150,000 to 250,000 clones, with about three fifths found just once. Here the sequenced sample was CD4+ T cells sorted from blood, taken at week 4, from a patient treated with tofacitinib. The receptors come from a human donor with alopecia areata. Both conserved end residues are part of each CDR3. D genes are given only for firm matches. Clone size is stated in some rows and not others, as once, few, many or a class when expanded.

V: TRBV4-3; D: .; J: TRBJ2-2; size: .; CDR3: CASSQGARATGELFF; DNA: TGCGCCAGCAGCCAAGGGGCCAGAGCCACCGGGGAGCTGTTTTTT
V: TRBV13; D: .; J: TRBJ1-2; size: .; CDR3: CASSGGTRGGYTF; DNA: TGTGCCAGCAGCGGCGGGACCCGAGGCGGCTACACCTTC
V: TRBV7-2; D: .; J: TRBJ2-6; size: .; CDR3: CASSLRTAGANVLTF; DNA: TGTGCCAGCAGCTTACGGACGGCTGGGGCCAACGTCCTGACTTTC
V: TRBV6-6; D: .; J: TRBJ1-1; size: .; CDR3: CASSPSGGFEAFF; DNA: TGTGCCAGCAGTCCCTCTGGGGGGTTTGAAGCTTTCTTT
V: TRBV15; D: .; J: TRBJ1-5; size: .; CDR3: CATSRVYRDQPQHF; DNA: TGTGCCACCAGCAGAGTTTACAGGGACCAGCCCCAGCATTTT
V: TRBV11-2; D: .; J: TRBJ1-2; size: .; CDR3: CASSSFGAGYGYTF; DNA: .
V: TRBV30; D: .; J: TRBJ2-1; size: .; CDR3: CAWRKGGGRGNNEQFF; DNA: TGTGCCTGGAGGAAAGGAGGGGGGCGGGGTAACAATGAGCAGTTCTTC
V: TRBV10-3; D: TRBD1; J: TRBJ1-2; size: .; CDR3: CAISDDRGLVDYGYTF; DNA: TGTGCCATCAGTGATGACAGGGGGCTGGTCGACTATGGCTACACCTTC
V: TRBV5-6; D: .; J: TRBJ1-5; size: .; CDR3: CASSLAADQPQHF; DNA: TGTGCCAGCAGCTTGGCGGCAGATCAGCCCCAGCATTTT
V: TRBV28; D: .; J: TRBJ2-1; size: .; CDR3: CASSTYGGARNEQFF; DNA: TGTGCCAGCAGCACCTATGGGGGGGCCAGAAATGAGCAGTTCTTC
V: TRBV30; D: .; J: TRBJ2-6; size: .; CDR3: CAWQTGSGANVLTF; DNA: TGTGCCTGGCAAACAGGGTCCGGGGCCAACGTCCTGACTTTC
V: TRBV9; D: TRBD1; J: TRBJ1-4; size: .; CDR3: CASSVRQGNEKLFF; DNA: TGTGCCAGCAGCGTACGACAGGGAAATGAAAAACTGTTTTTT
V: TRBV27; D: .; J: TRBJ1-3; size: few; CDR3: CASSKQHSGNTIYF; DNA: TGTGCCAGCAGTAAACAGCACTCTGGAAACACCATATATTTT